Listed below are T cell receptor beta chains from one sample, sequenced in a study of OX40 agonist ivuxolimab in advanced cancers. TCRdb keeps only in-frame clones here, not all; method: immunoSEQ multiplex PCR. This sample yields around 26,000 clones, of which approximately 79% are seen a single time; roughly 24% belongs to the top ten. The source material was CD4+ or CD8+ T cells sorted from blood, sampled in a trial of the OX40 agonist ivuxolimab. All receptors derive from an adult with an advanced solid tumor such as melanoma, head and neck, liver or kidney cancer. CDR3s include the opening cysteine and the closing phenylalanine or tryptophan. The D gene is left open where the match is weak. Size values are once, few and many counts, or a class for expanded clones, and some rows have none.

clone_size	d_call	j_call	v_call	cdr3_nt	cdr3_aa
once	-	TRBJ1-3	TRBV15	TGTGCCACCAGCAGACTCGGCGGAAACACCATATATTTT	CATSRLGGNTIYF
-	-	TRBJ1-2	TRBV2	TGTGCCAGCAGTGGCATTTCGGACTATGGCTACACCTTC	CASSGISDYGYTF
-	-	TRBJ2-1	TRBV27	TGTGCCAGCAGTTTAAGCACGTACAATGAGCAGTTCTTC	CASSLSTYNEQFF
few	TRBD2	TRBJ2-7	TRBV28	TGTGCCAGCAGTACTAGCGGGAGGGACTACGAGCAGTACTTC	CASSTSGRDYEQYF
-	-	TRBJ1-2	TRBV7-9	TGTGCCAGCAGCTACTTAGGGACCAACTATGGCTACACCTTC	CASSYLGTNYGYTF
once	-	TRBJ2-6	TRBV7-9	TGTGCCAGCCCACTTAGGGGGGCTGGGGCCAACGTCCTGACTTTC	CASPLRGAGANVLTF
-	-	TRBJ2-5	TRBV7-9	TGTGCCAGCAGCTTAGCGGTCGGGGAGGACAGACAGTACCAAGAGACCCAGTACTTC	CASSLAVGEDRQYQETQYF
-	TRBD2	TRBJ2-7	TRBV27	TGTGCCAGCAGCCGGGGGGGGCCCTTTCTTGAGCAGTACTTC	CASSRGGPFLEQYF
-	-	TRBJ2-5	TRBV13	TGTGCCAGCAGCTTTGGACGCCTAGAAACGTGGGAGACCCAGTACTTC	CASSFGRLETWETQYF
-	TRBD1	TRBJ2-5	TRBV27	TGTGCCAGCAGTTTATTAGGGACAGACGGAGAGACCCAGTACTTC	CASSLLGTDGETQYF
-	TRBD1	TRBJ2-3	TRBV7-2	TGTGCCAGCAGCTTAACACCTGACAGGGGGACGCAGTATTTT	CASSLTPDRGTQYF
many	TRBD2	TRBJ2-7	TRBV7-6	TGTGCCAGCAGCGGATTCGTGGAAGGGACTAGCGGGAGGAGATCCTACGAGCAGTACTTC	CASSGFVEGTSGRRSYEQYF
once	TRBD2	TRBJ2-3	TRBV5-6	TGTGCCAGCAGCTTGGGACTAGCGGGGGGTAGTAGCACAGATACGCAGTATTTT	CASSLGLAGGSSTDTQYF
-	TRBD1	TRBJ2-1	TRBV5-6	TGTGCCAGCAGCTTCGGGACAGGGGCAAATGAGCAGTTCTTC	CASSFGTGANEQFF
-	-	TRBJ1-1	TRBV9	TGTGCCAGCAGCGTAGTGGACAGGAACACTGAAGCTTTCTTT	CASSVVDRNTEAFF
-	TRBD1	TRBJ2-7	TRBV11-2	TGTGCCAGCAGCCGTGCCGGGACAGTCTCCTACGAGCAGTACTTC	CASSRAGTVSYEQYF
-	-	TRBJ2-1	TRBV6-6	TGTGCCAGCAGTTACTCGGGTGAGCAGTTCTTC	CASSYSGEQFF
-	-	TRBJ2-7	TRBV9	TGTGCCAGCAGCGTAGACGGCGGATCCTACGAGCAGTACTTC	CASSVDGGSYEQYF
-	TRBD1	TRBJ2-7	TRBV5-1	TGCGCCAGCAGCTGGACAGGAACCTACGAGCAGTACTTC	CASSWTGTYEQYF
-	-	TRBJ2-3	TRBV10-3	TGTGCCATCGGGCGCCTTGCGACAGATACGCAGTATTTT	CAIGRLATDTQYF
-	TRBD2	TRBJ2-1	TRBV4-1	TGCGCCAGCAGCCAAGTTCTAGCGGGAGTTGGTAATGAGCAGTTCTTC	CASSQVLAGVGNEQFF
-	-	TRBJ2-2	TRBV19	TGTGCCAGTAGTATAGGCACCGGGGAGCTGTTTTTT	CASSIGTGELFF
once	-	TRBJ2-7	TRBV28	TGTGCCACCCAGAGGGGCGGCGAGCAGTACTTC	CATQRGGEQYF
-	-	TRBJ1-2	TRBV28	TGTGCCAGCAGTTTATCAACAGGCGTATATGGCTACACCTTC	CASSLSTGVYGYTF
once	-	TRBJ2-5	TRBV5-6	TGTGCCAGCAGCTCGGGCAGACAAGAGACCCAGTACTTC	CASSSGRQETQYF
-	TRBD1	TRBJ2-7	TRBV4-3	TGCGCCAGCAGCCAAGAGAGGACAGGTCTATACGAGCAGTACTTC	CASSQERTGLYEQYF
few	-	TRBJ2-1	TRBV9	TGTGCCAGCAGCCTGGCCGGGACCGCGGGCTATGAGCAGTTCTTC	CASSLAGTAGYEQFF
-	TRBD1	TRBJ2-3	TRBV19	TGTGCCAGTAGTCCTGGGACAGGGGATTTTGGTACGCAGTATTTT	CASSPGTGDFGTQYF
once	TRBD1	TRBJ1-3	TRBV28	TGTGCCAGCAGTTACGTCGACAGGGCTGGAAACACCATATATTTT	CASSYVDRAGNTIYF
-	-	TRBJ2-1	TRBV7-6	TGTGCCAGCAGCTTTGGGCCCTCCTACAATGAGCAGTTCTTC	CASSFGPSYNEQFF
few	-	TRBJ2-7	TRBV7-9	TGTGCCAGCAGCCCCCAAGGCCAGGTCTCCTACGAGCAGTACTTC	CASSPQGQVSYEQYF
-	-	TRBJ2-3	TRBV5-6	TGTGCCAGCAGCTTCCCCGGTGATACGCAGTATTTT	CASSFPGDTQYF
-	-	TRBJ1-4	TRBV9	TGTGCCAGCAGCGTAGGGGGAGCAACTAATGAAAAACTGTTTTTT	CASSVGGATNEKLFF
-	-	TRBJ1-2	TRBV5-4	TGTGCCAGCGATACGAGATTCTATGGCTACACCTTC	CASDTRFYGYTF
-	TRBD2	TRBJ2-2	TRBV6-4	TGTGCCAGCAGTCAAGGGACTAGCGAAACCGGGGAGCTGTTTTTT	CASSQGTSETGELFF
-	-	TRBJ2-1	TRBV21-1	TGTGCCAGCCCTCTGGGGGGTGAGCAGTTCTTC	CASPLGGEQFF
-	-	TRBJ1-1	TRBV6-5	TGTGCCAGCAGTTACGGGGGGAGCACTGAAGCTTTCTTT	CASSYGGSTEAFF
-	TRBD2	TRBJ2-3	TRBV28	TGTGCCAGCAGCCCCCGAGCGGGAGGCGACCTGGATACGCAGTATTTT	CASSPRAGGDLDTQYF
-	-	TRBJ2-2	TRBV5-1	TGCGCCAGCACGGACACCGGGGAGCTGTTTTTT	CASTDTGELFF
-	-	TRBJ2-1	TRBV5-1	TGCGCCAGCAGCTTGGCCGAGTGGGACGAGCAGTTCTTC	CASSLAEWDEQFF
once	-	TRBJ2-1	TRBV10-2	TGCGCCAGCAGCCTATACAATGAGCAGTTCTTC	CASSLYNEQFF
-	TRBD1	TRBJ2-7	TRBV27	TGTGCCAGCAGTTTAGGACAGGGGGCGGTCGAGCAGTACTTC	CASSLGQGAVEQYF
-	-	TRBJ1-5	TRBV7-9	TGTGCCAGCAGCTTAGCCGGGAATCAGGATCAGCCCCAGCATTTT	CASSLAGNQDQPQHF
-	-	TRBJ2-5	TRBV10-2	TGCGCCAGCAGCAGGGGAGAGGGTCTGGAGACCCAGTACTTC	CASSRGEGLETQYF
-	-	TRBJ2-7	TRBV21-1	TGTGCCAGCAGCAGACCGGGACGTGGGACCTACGAGCAGTACTTC	CASSRPGRGTYEQYF